This T cell receptor (beta chain) was obtained from a study of response to subunit inactivated influenza vaccine. Study-level findings and limits: Researchers suggested that each seasonal influenza vaccination recruits few new T cells.

With regard to this clonotype: Its cognate antigen is unknown.

TCRdb itself ran the RT-PCR reads through MiXCR, one entry per CDR3 protein. The table records about 160,000 distinct CDR3 sequences, approximately 11% of them present only once. Germline V lookup: CDR1 GTSNPN, CDR2 SVGIG (reference sequence). The CDR3 extends over 15 amino acids. The V and J ends lost 5 bases and 0 bases respectively, with 16 bases between them. This clonotype originated in a man between 45 and 60 years old who received an inactivated influenza vaccine. Sequencing used non-naive T cells sorted from PBMCs, obtained roughly 47 days after vaccination. This chain links TRBV30 with TRBJ2-5, with D possibly being TRBD1 or TRBD2 (5 bases each). CDR3 sequence reads: CAWGSAGAYQETQYF. CDR3 DNA: TGTGCCTGGGGCTCGGCCGGGGCGTACCAAGAGACCCAGTACTTC.